The clone carrying this T cell receptor (beta chain) occurred a few times. Its antigen remains unidentified. Produced via immunoSEQ multiplex PCR; TCRdb's table is partial and in-frame only. The top ten clones hold 13% of a sample with tens of thousands of clones, 70% to 90% of them seen once. This record belongs to a study of T cell responses to AZD1222 COVID-19 vaccine. Turning to the study itself: Analyses pooled second doses at about 4 or about 12 weeks. Study-wide results and caveats: Sampling captured repertoires only after the peak T cell response. Spike-specific TCR repertoires showed rising breadth and depth after two AZD1222 doses.

Germline loops: CDR1 LGHNA, CDR2 YSLEER. CDR3 size: 17 residues. V lost 0 bases, J lost 2 bases, and 9 bases stayed unmatched. The source of this sequence is an adult in good health. The chain uses TRBV4-3 and TRBJ2-5; 7 bases fit TRBD2. The specimen comprised peripheral blood, sampled on day 0 of AZD1222 vaccination. CDR3 nucleotide sequence: TGCGCCAGCAGCCAAGAGTCTTCTACCGGGGGGCAAGAGACCCAGTACTTC. Encoded protein: CASSQESSTGGQETQYF.